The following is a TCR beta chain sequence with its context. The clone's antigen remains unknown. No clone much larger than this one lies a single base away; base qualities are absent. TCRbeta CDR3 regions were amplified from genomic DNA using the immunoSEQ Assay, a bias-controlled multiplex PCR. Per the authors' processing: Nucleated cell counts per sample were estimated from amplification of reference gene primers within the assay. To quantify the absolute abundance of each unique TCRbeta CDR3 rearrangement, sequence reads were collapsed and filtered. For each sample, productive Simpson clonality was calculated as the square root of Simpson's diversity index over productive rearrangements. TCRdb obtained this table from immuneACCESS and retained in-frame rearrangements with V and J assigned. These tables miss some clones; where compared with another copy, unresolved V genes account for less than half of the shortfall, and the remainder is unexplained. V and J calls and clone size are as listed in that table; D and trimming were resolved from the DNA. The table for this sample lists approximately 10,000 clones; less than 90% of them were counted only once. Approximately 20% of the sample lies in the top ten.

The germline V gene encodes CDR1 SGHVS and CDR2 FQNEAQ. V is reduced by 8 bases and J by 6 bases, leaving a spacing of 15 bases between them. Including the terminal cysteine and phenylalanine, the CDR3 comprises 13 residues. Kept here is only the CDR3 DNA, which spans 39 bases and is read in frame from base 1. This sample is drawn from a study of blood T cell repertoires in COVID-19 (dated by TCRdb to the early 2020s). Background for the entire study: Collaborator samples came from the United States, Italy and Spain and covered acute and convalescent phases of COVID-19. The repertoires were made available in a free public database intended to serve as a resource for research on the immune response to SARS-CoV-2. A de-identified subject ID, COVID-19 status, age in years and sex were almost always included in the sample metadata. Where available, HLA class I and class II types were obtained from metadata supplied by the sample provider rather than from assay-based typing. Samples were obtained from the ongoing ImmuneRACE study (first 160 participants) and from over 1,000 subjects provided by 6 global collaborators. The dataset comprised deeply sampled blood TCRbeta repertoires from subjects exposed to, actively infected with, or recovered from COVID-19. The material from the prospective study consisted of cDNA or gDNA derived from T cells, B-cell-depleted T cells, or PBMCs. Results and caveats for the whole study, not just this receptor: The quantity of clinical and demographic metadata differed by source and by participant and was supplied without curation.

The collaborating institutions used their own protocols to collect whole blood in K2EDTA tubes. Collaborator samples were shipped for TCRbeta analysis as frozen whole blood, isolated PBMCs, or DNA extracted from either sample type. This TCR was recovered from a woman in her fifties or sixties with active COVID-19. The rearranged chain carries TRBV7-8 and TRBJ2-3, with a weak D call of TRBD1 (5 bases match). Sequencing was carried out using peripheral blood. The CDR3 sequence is CASEIPPGDTQYF. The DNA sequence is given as TGTGCCAGCGAAATTCCGCCAGGGGATACGCAGTATTTT.